This TCR beta chain was identified during a study of Graves' ophthalmopathy and Graves' hyperthyroidism. In donors with ophthalmopathy, activity was moderate-to-severe, with CAS ≥3, NOSPECS ≥4 and duration under 3 months. Patients were left out if they had other autoimmune diseases, uncontrolled infections, pregnancy or lactation. The PBMCs were taken from roughly 9.3 ml of fresh peripheral blood. Notes on the study in general: Sensitivity reached more than 70% and specificity about 78% when the model predicted ophthalmopathy progression.

There are many counts of this clonotype. The antigen is not known. For repertoire sequencing, the TCR beta CDR3 regions were amplified from RNA transcripts. HTBI primers were employed in first-round RT-PCR, then a second-round multiplex PCR followed. TCRdb independently ran MiXCR on the multiplex PCR reads; one entry per CDR3 protein. The sample lists 300,000 to 400,000 distinct CDR3 sequences, 15% to 20% occurring once. Trimming at V came to 5 bases and at J to 5 bases, leaving 8 bases not matched to a gene. The CDR3 extends over 15 amino acids. Germline assignment: CDR1 MDHEN and CDR2 SYDVKM. The V gene is TRBV28, the J gene TRBJ2-7, with 11 bases lining up with TRBD1. The clonotype originates from an adult man with Graves' ophthalmopathy. The sequencing sample was made of peripheral blood. The DNA for the CDR3 is TGTGCCAGCAGTCGAACGGGACAGGGGGTAAACGAGCAGTACTTC. It encodes CASSRTGQGVNEQYF.